The T cell receptor beta chain described here comes from a study of cytomegalovirus exposure and HLA in healthy donors. The PCR ran on 60 Vbeta and 13 Jbeta primers. Assay used: immunoSEQ multiplex PCR; TCRdb lists only in-frame clones, some missing. The table has over 90,000 clones, roughly 76% seen once. Germline CDR1 SGDLS, CDR2 YYNGEE. The length of the CDR3 is 15 residues. The trim removed 3 bases at V and 2 bases at J, leaving 1 base unmatched. The clonotype comes from a woman between 55 and 75 years old in good health and CMV-seropositive. Sequencing was done on a sample of PBMCs. The chain recombines TRBV9 with TRBJ2-2; TRBD2 matches 10 bases. This chain's CDR3 is CASSGTSGNTGELFF. In nucleotides, the CDR3 is TGTGCCAGCAGCGGGACTAGCGGAAACACCGGGGAGCTGTTTTTT.